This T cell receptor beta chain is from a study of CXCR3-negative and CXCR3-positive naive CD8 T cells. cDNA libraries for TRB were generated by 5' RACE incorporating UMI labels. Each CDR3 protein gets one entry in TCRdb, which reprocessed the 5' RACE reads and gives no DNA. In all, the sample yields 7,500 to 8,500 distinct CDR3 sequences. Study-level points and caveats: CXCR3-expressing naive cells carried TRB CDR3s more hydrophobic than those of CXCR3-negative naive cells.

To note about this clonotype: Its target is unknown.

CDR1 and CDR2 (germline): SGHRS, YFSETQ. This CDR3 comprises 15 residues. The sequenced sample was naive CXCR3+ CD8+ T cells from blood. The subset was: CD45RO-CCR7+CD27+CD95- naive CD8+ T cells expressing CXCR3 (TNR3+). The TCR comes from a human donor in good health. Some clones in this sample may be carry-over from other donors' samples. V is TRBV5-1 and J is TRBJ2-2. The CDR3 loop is CASSLGQSNTGELFF.